The count of the clone carrying this T cell receptor beta chain is one. Its antigen remains unidentified. This specimen belongs to a study of cytomegalovirus exposure and HLA in healthy donors. The PCR had 60 Vbeta and 13 Jbeta primers. This table comes from immunoSEQ multiplex PCR, and its TCRdb copy is limited to in-frame clones, with some not included. The sample consists of 95,000 to 100,000 clones, 65% to 75% of them appearing once. CDR1 and CDR2 (germline): GTSNPN, SVGIG (reference sequence). The CDR3 is made up of 15 amino acids. The V segment lost 0 bases and the J segment 7 bases; nucleotides outside the gene matches: 10. Study outcomes and limitations: Excluded were some V segments that proved indistinguishable, including TRBV6-2 and TRBV6-3.

The TCR originated in a woman aged 40-49 years in good health and CMV-seronegative. Sample: PBMCs. V usage is TRBV30 and J usage is TRBJ1-2, with 8 bases matching TRBD1. The CDR3 sequence is CAWSVLGQGARGYTF. The CDR3 nucleotides read TGTGCCTGGAGTGTACTTGGGCAGGGGGCTCGTGGCTACACCTTC.